This T cell receptor (beta chain) was sequenced in a study of T-cell reconstitution after alpha-beta-depleted transplantation in children. The CDR3 loop spans 14 amino acids. Germline-derived CDR1 and CDR2 are SGHRS and YFSETQ. Trimming cost V 4 bases and J 9 bases; bases outside gene matches: 9. Preparation of the TCRbeta library involved a method that used unique molecular identifiers. A single record per CDR3 protein comes from TCRdb applying MiXCR to the PCR reads. The sample yields 700,000 to 950,000 distinct CDR3 sequences, around 17% seen once. This clonotype turned up a few times. The sequencing here drew on PBMCs, mostly from graft donor cells, taken 360 days after TCRalphabeta/CD19-depleted stem cell transplant. This TCR was sampled from a male patient younger than 18 who had a stem cell transplant for acute lymphoblastic leukemia, so the T cells may come from the graft donor. The chain employs TRBV5-1 and TRBJ2-1, with 8 nucleotides matching TRBD1. CDR3: CASSTETGGGEQFF. The CDR3 DNA reads TGCGCCAGCAGCACCGAAACAGGGGGTGGTGAGCAGTTCTTC.